This TCR beta chain appears in the sequencing data of a study of T cell repertoires in cytomegalovirus infection. Turning to the study itself: CMV infection plus the matching HLA type was flagged by public TCR beta signatures.

Worth noting for this clonotype: What it binds is unknown.

CDR3 length: 14 residues. Germline V gene sequence: CDR1 SNHLY, CDR2 FYNNEI. V was pared by 10 bases and J by 0 bases, with 16 bases between. One entry per CDR3 protein results from TCRdb running MiXCR on the reads. The profile shows 150,000 to 200,000 distinct CDR3 sequences, under 30% of them singletons. Whole-study findings and limits: The cumulative frequency of public TCR beta families identified carriers of CMV plus the relevant HLA.

The chain is built from TRBV2 and TRBJ2-7; D not certain. This TCR was sampled from a human donor in good health (CMV status not recorded). Some clones in this sample may be carry-over from other donors' samples. Material: PBMCs. In nucleotides, the CDR3 is TGTGCCACCAGCATGGATAGGTTCTCCTACGAGCAGTACTTC. Translation gives CATSMDRFSYEQYF.